The 30 T cell receptor beta chains listed next were all sequenced from one sample in a study of blood T cells in healthy people across ages. For the second PCR, which ran for about 6 to 11 cycles, a sample-barcoded 5' primer and a J-beta primer mix were used. TCRdb called the 5' RACE reads again in MiXCR, with one record for every CDR3 protein. In the table there are approximately 810,000 distinct CDR3 sequences, about 37% of which are singletons. Sequenced: blood. These receptors originate from a man younger than 35 in good health.

This clonotype was seen a few times. CDR3: CASSVVPGQGGGGYTF. The CDR3 DNA follows: TGTGCCAGCAGCGTAGTTCCTGGACAGGGGGGAGGTGGCTACACCTTC. The chain recombines TRBV9 with TRBJ1-2; 10 bases are a match to TRBD1. Germline values: CDR1 SGDLS, CDR2 YYNGEE. V was clipped by 0 bases and J by 7 bases; unmatched bases: 9. The CDR3 extends over 16 amino acids.

This clonotype was seen only a few times. V gene TRBV4-3 combines with J gene TRBJ1-4; no definite D call. The ends were cut back, 3 bases at V and 1 base at J, with 12 bases in the middle. This CDR3 comprises 16 residues. Germline-derived CDR1 and CDR2 are LGHNA and YSLEER. CDR3 sequence reads: CASSQTPGLTNEKLFF. Written as DNA, the CDR3 is TGCGCCAGCAGCCAGACTCCCGGGCTAACTAATGAAAAACTGTTTTTT.

This chain links TRBV28 with TRBJ2-3; TRBD2 matches at 16 bases. The V and J ends lost 5 bases and 1 base, in that order; junction bases with no gene match: 12. This CDR3 is 20 amino acids long. Germline CDR1 MDHEN, CDR2 SYDVKM. CDR3 sequence (DNA): TGTGCCAGCAGTCTCGCGCCGGGACTAGCGGGGGGGACACGCACAGATACGCAGTATTTT. This sequence encodes CASSLAPGLAGGTRTDTQYF. Full variable domain (outside the CDR3, taken from reference TRBV28 and TRBJ2-3): DVKVTQSSRYLVKRTGEKVFLECVQDMDHENMFWYRQDPGLGLRLIYFSYDVKMKEKGDIPEGYSVSREKKERFSLILESASTNQTSMYLCASSLAPGLAGGTRTDTQYFGPGTRLTVL.

This rearrangement joins TRBV7-9 to TRBJ2-1, with no clear D. The germline V gene encodes CDR1 SEHNR and CDR2 FQNEAQ (reference sequence). The CDR3 is made up of 14 amino acids. With 7 bases removed from V and 6 bases from J, the gap between germline ends came to 16 bases. DNA of the CDR3: TGTGCCAGCACCCCACTAAACACCGTCAATGAGCAGTTCTTC. Amino acids: CASTPLNTVNEQFF.

The chain couples TRBV21-1 to TRBJ1-2; TRBD1, the table's D call, was not compared with the DNA. TRBV21-1 corresponds to a pseudogene. This CDR3 has 17 residues. The CDR3 DNA follows: TGTGCCAGCAGCAATTGGGGGGGCCGCGGGCTCTTGGGGGGCTACACCTTC. Protein sequence: CASSNWGGRGLLGGYTF.

The chain couples TRBV29-1 to TRBJ1-2; no definite D call. V lost 1 base to trimming and J lost 4 bases, with 10 bases between them. CDR1 is SQVTM, CDR2 ANQGSEA, per germline. CDR3 length: 13 amino acids. The CDR3: CSVEARLSYGYTF. The CDR3 DNA reads as TGCAGCGTTGAAGCTAGGCTCAGCTATGGCTACACCTTC.

This clonotype was observed once. This chain uses TRBV30 with TRBJ1-2; D not resolved. Germline V gene data show CDR1 as GTSNPN and CDR2 as SVGIG (reference sequence). Trimming removed 3 bases at V and 4 bases at J, with 15 bases between. CDR3 size: 14 residues. In DNA, the CDR3 is TGTGCCTGGAGCGACACTCCGCAGCGCTATGGCTACACCTTC. It yields the protein CAWSDTPQRYGYTF.

Only a few counts were recorded for this clonotype. The chain employs TRBV2 and TRBJ2-5; TRBD1 agrees at 7 bases. The V gene's germline CDR1 is SNHLY and CDR2 FYNNEI. V trimming: 4 bases; J trimming: 5 bases; junction bases outside the gene matches: 16. The CDR3 covers 17 residues. This CDR3 is CASSVLSWGQPPETQYF. The CDR3 DNA reads as TGTGCCAGCAGTGTCCTTTCTTGGGGACAGCCCCCGGAGACCCAGTACTTC.

The rearrangement joins TRBV25-1 to TRBJ2-1; no clear D gene. The CDR3 has 13 amino acids. The ends were cut back, 1 base at V and 4 bases at J, with 5 bases in the middle. Germline CDR1 reads MGHDK; CDR2 reads SYGVNS. The DNA of the CDR3 is TGTGCCAGCAGTGAATGGCCTTACAATGAGCAGTTCTTC. Translated: CASSEWPYNEQFF.

J is TRBJ1-1 and V is TRBV28; D gene unclear. Germline V gene sequence: CDR1 MDHEN, CDR2 SYDVKM. With 7 bases removed from V and 1 base from J, the gap between germline ends came to 13 bases. This CDR3 is 14 amino acids long. The CDR3 region is CASISVRRNTEAFF. The CDR3 nucleotides are TGTGCCAGCATTTCGGTTAGGAGGAACACTGAAGCTTTCTTT.

This clonotype was detected ten times or more. The chain has TRBV4-2 and TRBJ2-3, with TRBD2 matching over 9 bases. V gave up 0 bases and J gave up 6 bases; unmatched junction bases: 7. Germline V CDR1 and CDR2: LGHNA, YNFKEQ. The CDR3 runs to 16 residues. CDR3: CASSQEGMRGGDTQYF. CDR3 in DNA: TGTGCCAGCAGCCAAGAGGGAATGCGGGGGGGGGATACGCAGTATTTT.

This clonotype was seen only a few times. The chain combines TRBV5-1 with TRBJ2-3, with D possibly TRBD1 on 6 matching bases. Trimming shortened V by 1 base and J by 0 bases, and 15 bases separated the two germline ends. From germline, CDR1 is SGHRS and CDR2 YFSETQ. The CDR3 extends over 17 amino acids. The DNA for the CDR3 is TGCGCCAGCAGCTTGAAAACGAGGACAGCAAGCACAGATACGCAGTATTTT. This codes for CASSLKTRTASTDTQYF.

J is TRBJ1-4 and V is TRBV20-1; a weak D match, TRBD1 (5 bases). V lost 6 bases to trimming and J lost 7 bases, with 12 bases between them. The CDR3 runs to 12 residues. Germline CDR1 is DFQATT and CDR2 is SNEGSKA (reference sequence). CDR3 sequence reads: CSARGRVEKLFF. CDR3 in DNA: TGCAGTGCGCGGGGGAGGGTTGAAAAACTGTTTTTT.

This clonotype turned up a few times. The rearrangement uses TRBV12-3 or TRBV12-4 and TRBJ1-2; TRBD1 aligns across 10 bases. There are 15 residues in the CDR3. After removal of 4 bases from V and 4 bases from J, the junction contained 6 bases not matched to a gene. Here the CDR3 reads CASSSETGGVYGYTF. CDR3 coding DNA: TGTGCCAGCAGTTCAGAGACAGGGGGCGTCTATGGCTACACCTTC.

Remarks on this clonotype: A much bigger clone sits one base away, suggesting this may be a read error. The chain employs TRBV12-3 or TRBV12-4 and TRBJ2-3; TRBD1 agrees at 7 bases. The length of the CDR3 is 14 residues. CDR3 sequence: CASSVGQVSDTQCF. The CDR3 DNA is TGTGCCAGCAGCGTCGGACAGGTCTCAGATACGCAGTGTTTT.

This clonotype was seen more than once but under ten times. V is TRBV5-5 and J is TRBJ2-3, with D tentatively TRBD2 (6 bases). The V end was cut by 7 bases, the J end by 0 bases, with 15 bases between. The CDR3 spans 15 residues. Per germline, CDR1 SGHKS and CDR2 YYEKEE (reference sequence). The CDR3 coding sequence is TGTGCCAGCCTACCGGAGGGTTCTAGCACAGATACGCAGTATTTT. Translation gives CASLPEGSSTDTQYF.

V and J are TRBV7-9 and TRBJ2-1; TRBD1 matches 12 bases. The CDR3 loop spans 18 amino acids. V gave up 3 bases and J gave up 7 bases; unmatched junction bases: 13. From germline, CDR1 is SEHNR and CDR2 FQNEAQ (reference sequence). In DNA form, the CDR3 reads TGTGCCAGCAGCTTCCGTGGGACAGGGGGCACGGGTCGGAATGAGCAGTTCTTC. Protein sequence: CASSFRGTGGTGRNEQFF.

The chain recombines TRBV9 with TRBJ1-2, with D perhaps matching TRBD1 (5 bases). V was trimmed by 3 bases and J by 4 bases, leaving 16 bases between them. The CDR3 sequence is 15 residues long. Germline V gene lookup returns CDR1 SGDLS and CDR2 YYNGEE. CDR3 sequence: CASSERAGSGYGYTF. Written as DNA, the CDR3 is TGTGCCAGCAGCGAGAGGGCAGGGTCGGGCTATGGCTACACCTTC.

The genes are TRBV4-1 and TRBJ2-5, with 8 bases fitting TRBD2. The germline V gene has CDR1 MGHRA and CDR2 YSYEKL. The CDR3 loop spans 15 amino acids. V lost 3 bases, J lost 2 bases, and 5 bases stayed unmatched. CDR3 coding DNA: TGCGCCAGCAGCCATGCAGCGGGGGATCAAGAGACCCAGTACTTC. Encoded protein: CASSHAAGDQETQYF.

The chain is built from TRBV7-3 and TRBJ2-3, with TRBD1 as a possible D gene (5 bases). The CDR3 is made up of 13 amino acids. Germline loops: CDR1 SGHTA, CDR2 FQGTGA. The V gene lost 5 bases and the J gene lost 4 bases, with 10 bases spanning the gap. In DNA form, the CDR3 reads TGTGCCAGCAGCCCAACGACAGCAGATACGCAGTATTTT. The encoded protein is CASSPTTADTQYF.

The rearrangement uses TRBV7-3 and TRBJ2-6; perhaps TRBD2 as D (6 bases). The CDR3 spans 17 residues. V lost 8 bases to trimming and J lost 4 bases, with 21 bases between them. Per germline, CDR1 SGHTA and CDR2 FQGTGA. The CDR3 bases are TGTGCCAGCCGGGAGTCTTGGTCCTTTAGAGGGGCCAACGTCCTGACTTTC. Amino acid sequence: CASRESWSFRGANVLTF.

The sample holds many counts of this clonotype. The chain joins TRBV25-1 to TRBJ2-3; D ambiguous. Trimming removed 4 bases from V and 0 bases from J, with 5 bases in between. CDR1 is MGHDK and CDR2 is SYGVNS in the germline V gene. The CDR3 consists of 13 residues. CDR3 sequence reads: CASSVQSTDTQYF. DNA for the CDR3: TGTGCCAGCAGTGTCCAGAGCACAGATACGCAGTATTTT.

The sample holds a few counts of this clonotype. The V call is TRBV7-2, the J call TRBJ1-6; no firm D call. Per the germline V gene, CDR1 is SGHTA and CDR2 is FQGNSA. V lost 5 bases to trimming and J lost 7 bases, with 9 bases between them. The CDR3 runs to 13 residues. The CDR3 DNA reads as TGTGCCAGCAGCGTAGACCAAAATTCACCCCTCCACTTT. Encoded protein: CASSVDQNSPLHF.

V is TRBV30 and J is TRBJ1-2; D possibly corresponds to TRBD1 (5 bases). V dropped 8 bases and J dropped 2 bases, with 21 bases sitting between them. The CDR3 totals 15 residues. Germline CDR1 GTSNPN, CDR2 SVGIG (reference sequence). CDR3 amino acids: CASLPRGRRNYGYTF. CDR3 nucleotide sequence: TGTGCCAGCCTCCCCCGGGGCCGAAGGAACTATGGCTACACCTTC. Filled out from reference TRBV30 and TRBJ1-2, the complete variable domain reads SQTIHQWPATLVQPVGSPLSLECTVEGTSNPNLYWYRQAAGRGLQLLFYSVGIGQISSEVPQNLSASRPQDRQFILSSKKLLLSDSGFYLCASLPRGRRNYGYTFGSGTRLTVV.

The chain is built from TRBV7-2 and TRBJ1-4; possible D gene TRBD1, 6 bases. Germline CDR1 reads SGHTA; CDR2 reads FQGNSA. The CDR3 length is 16 residues. V lost 4 bases to trimming and J lost 10 bases, with 22 bases between them. The chain's CDR3 is CASSSMGAGMGGKLFF. In DNA, the CDR3 is TGTGCCAGCAGCTCCATGGGGGCGGGAATGGGTGGAAAACTGTTTTTT. The variable domain in full, with the rest retrieved from reference TRBV7-2 and TRBJ1-4, is GAGVSQSPSNKVTEKGKDVELRCDPISGHTALYWYRQSLGQGLEFLIYFQGNSAPDKSGLPSDRFSAERTGGSVSTLTIQRTQQEDSAVYLCASSSMGAGMGGKLFFGSGTQLSVL.

This clonotype was recorded at least ten times. The rearrangement links TRBV5-5 to TRBJ2-3, with 14 bases lining up with TRBD2. This CDR3 has 18 amino acids. The trim removed 1 base at V and 0 bases at J, leaving 4 bases unmatched. Germline CDR1 is SGHKS and CDR2 is YYEKEE (reference sequence). The chain's CDR3 is CASSLLGTSGGSTDTQYF. Here the CDR3 DNA reads TGTGCCAGCAGCTTGTTGGGGACTAGCGGGGGTAGCACAGATACGCAGTATTTT.

The chain links TRBV7-2 to TRBJ1-2, with D possibly being TRBD1 (6 bases). V dropped 5 bases and J dropped 5 bases, with 12 bases sitting between them. This CDR3 has 13 residues. Germline values: CDR1 SGHTA, CDR2 FQGNSA. The CDR3: CASSREQGYGYTF. In DNA form, the CDR3 reads TGTGCCAGCAGCAGGGAGCAGGGGTATGGCTACACCTTC.

This clonotype occurred a few times. The chain links TRBV7-2 to TRBJ1-5; 9 nucleotides align to TRBD1. The CDR3 totals 17 residues. Trimming cost V 1 base and J 3 bases; bases outside gene matches: 7. CDR1 is SGHTA, CDR2 FQGNSA, per germline. The CDR3 bases are TGTGCCAGCAGCTTAGGCCCCACAGGGGGCGACAATCAGCCCCAGCATTTT. Amino acids: CASSLGPTGGDNQPQHF.

This clonotype was observed a handful of times. This chain links TRBV6-5 with TRBJ1-1; perhaps TRBD1 as D (6 bases). The CDR3 totals 11 residues. The germline V gene has CDR1 MNHEY and CDR2 SVGAGI. The V end was cut by 2 bases, the J end by 10 bases, with 8 bases between. CDR3 in DNA: TGTGCCAGCAGTTACGCAGGGGTAGCTTTCTTT. It yields the protein CASSYAGVAFF.

This clonotype was seen a handful of times. The rearrangement uses TRBV29-1 and TRBJ2-6; possibly TRBD1 or TRBD2 for D (5 bases each). CDR1 is SQVTM, CDR2 ANQGSEA, per germline. The CDR3 sequence is 14 residues long. V lost 6 bases and J 2 bases, leaving 11 bases between the germline ends. Here the CDR3 reads CSVLGTPGANVLTF. As DNA, the CDR3 is TGCAGCGTCCTCGGGACCCCTGGGGCCAACGTCCTGACTTTC. The complete variable domain, with remaining parts taken from reference TRBV29-1 and TRBJ2-6, reads SAVISQKPSRDICQRGTSLTIQCQVDSQVTMMFWYRQQPGQSLTLIATANQGSEATYESGFVIDKFPISRPNLTFSTLTVSNMSPEDSSIYLCSVLGTPGANVLTFGAGSRLTVL.